Listed here are 10 T cell receptor beta chains from one sample, sequenced in a study of cytomegalovirus exposure and HLA in healthy donors. The method was immunoSEQ multiplex PCR; TCRdb's version includes in-frame clones alone and lacks a portion of them. Of under 150,000 clones in the sample, around 90% were seen once. Source material: PBMCs. The receptors were sampled from a woman between 18 and 29 years old in good health and CMV-seronegative.

The V call is TRBV9, the J call TRBJ2-2; 7 bases are a match to TRBD1. The V segment lost 0 bases and the J segment 5 bases; nucleotides outside the gene matches: 4. This CDR3 contains 15 residues. Germline V CDR1 and CDR2: SGDLS, YYNGEE. CDR3 in DNA: TGTGCCAGCAGCGTAGCTACAGGGGAGACCGGGGAGCTGTTTTTT. It codes for CASSVATGETGELFF.

The rearrangement uses TRBV5-1 and TRBJ2-5, with 10 positions matching TRBD2. Germline V gives CDR1 SGHRS, CDR2 YFSETQ. This CDR3 is built from 13 residues. The V segment lost 3 bases and the J segment 4 bases; nucleotides outside the gene matches: 0. The CDR3 region is CASSWTSGETQYF. The CDR3 coding sequence is TGCGCCAGCAGCTGGACTAGCGGAGAGACCCAGTACTTC.

This clone came up once. V usage is TRBV2 and J usage is TRBJ2-3; 8 bases match TRBD1. V gave up 4 bases and J gave up 0 bases; unmatched junction bases: 3. There are 15 residues in the CDR3. The V gene's germline CDR1 is SNHLY and CDR2 FYNNEI. DNA of the CDR3: TGTGCCAGCAGTGGACAGGGGACAAGCACAGATACGCAGTATTTT. The encoded protein is CASSGQGTSTDTQYF.

The chain recombines TRBV28 with TRBJ2-7, with 11 bases aligning to TRBD2. J gave up 3 bases and V 5 bases, and 9 bases lay outside the gene matches. Germline loops: CDR1 MDHEN, CDR2 SYDVKM. The CDR3 length is 16 residues. CDR3 sequence reads: CASSGGTSGLFYEQYF. Written as DNA, the CDR3 is TGTGCCAGCAGTGGGGGGACTAGCGGCCTATTCTACGAGCAGTACTTC.

This chain uses TRBV11-3 with TRBJ1-1, with 8 bases identical to TRBD1. The J segment lost 4 bases and the V segment lost 4 bases, leaving 11 bases of the junction unmatched. This CDR3 has 16 residues. Germline V lookup: CDR1 SGHNT, CDR2 YENEEA. The DNA for the CDR3 is TGTGCCAGCAGCTCACCCGGCCAGGGGGCGGCCACTGAAGCTTTCTTT. This codes for CASSSPGQGAATEAFF.

The V and J genes are TRBV11-3 and TRBJ2-5; TRBD2 might be the D (6 bases). Looked up from germline, CDR1 is SGHNT and CDR2 is YENEEA. The germline V and J ends were trimmed by 3 bases and 3 bases, with 8 bases remaining between them. There are 13 residues in the CDR3. This chain's CDR3 is CASSFGGEETQYF. Here the CDR3 DNA reads TGTGCCAGCAGCTTCGGAGGGGAAGAGACCCAGTACTTC. The entire variable domain, with the rest obtained from reference TRBV11-3 and TRBJ2-5, is as follows: EAGVVQSPRYKIIEKKQPVAFWCNPISGHNTLYWYLQNLGQGPELLIRYENEEAVDDSQLPKDRFSAERLKGVDSTLKIQPAELGDSAVYLCASSFGGEETQYFGPGTRLLVL.

The chain recombines TRBV13 with TRBJ2-1; 8 positions match TRBD2. Germline V lookup: CDR1 PRHDT, CDR2 FYEKMQ (reference sequence). Losses at the gene ends were 5 bases for V and 2 bases for J; bases not matched to a gene: 8. There are 16 residues in the CDR3. Here the CDR3 reads CASSARREGTYNEQFF. CDR3 DNA: TGTGCCAGCAGCGCGAGACGGGAGGGGACCTACAATGAGCAGTTCTTC.

CDR3 region: CASSLSRRNTGELFF. In DNA, the CDR3 is TGTGCCAGCAGCTTGTCTAGGAGGAACACCGGGGAGCTGTTTTTT. V gene TRBV7-9 combines with J gene TRBJ2-2; D uncertain. The CDR3 consists of 15 residues. The V gene's germline CDR1 is SEHNR and CDR2 FQNEAQ (reference sequence). The V and J ends lost 3 bases and 1 base respectively, with 9 bases between them.

V is TRBV4-2 and J is TRBJ2-7, with 9 bases that match TRBD1. Per the germline V gene, CDR1 is LGHNA and CDR2 is YNFKEQ. This CDR3 spans 15 amino acids. V was clipped by 4 bases and J by 3 bases; unmatched bases: 7. The CDR3 here is CASSPEGTGNYEQYF. The CDR3 nucleotides read TGTGCCAGCAGCCCAGAGGGGACAGGGAACTACGAGCAGTACTTC.

This clone was seen many times. The chain carries TRBV27 and TRBJ2-7; 9 positions match TRBD1. V shed 5 bases and J 3 bases; nucleotides not matched to a gene: 5. This CDR3 is 14 amino acids long. CDR1 and CDR2 (germline): MNHEY, SMNVEV (reference sequence). For the CDR3, the DNA is TGTGCCAGCAGTCAACAGGGGGCGAACTACGAGCAGTACTTC. It encodes CASSQQGANYEQYF.